The TCR beta chain described here comes from a study of CD8 T cells in Susac syndrome. The study, taken as a whole, reports: The study admitted that it had a relatively small number of individuals in its TCR sequencing and HLA analysis.

Relapsing-remitting disease, either stable or active, was present in the treatment-naive patients who were the multiple sclerosis controls. The TEMRA cells underwent FACS enrichment, while the CD8+ and CD4+ T cells underwent negative isolation. An input of about 0.45 to 1 ug of RNA was subjected to reverse transcription using random hexamers. TCR beta CDR3 was amplified by immunoSEQ covering 54 Vbeta and 13 Jbeta. Via MiXCR, TCRdb re-called the immunoSEQ multiplex PCR reads, giving one row per CDR3 protein. This table has 230,000 or so distinct CDR3 sequences, approximately 95% appearing once. Worth noting for this clonotype: Its antigen is unknown.

The clonotype originates from a human donor with multiple sclerosis. Sequenced: CD4+ T cells from PBMCs.

The CDR3 nucleotides read TGTGCCAGCAGCCCCTGGACAGGGGGTTCACCCCTCCACTTT. The encoded protein is CASSPWTGGSPLHF. The V gene is TRBV3-1, the J gene TRBJ1-6, with 10 positions matching TRBD1. V was clipped by 4 bases and J by 9 bases; unmatched bases: 3. CDR1 is LGHDT and CDR2 is YNNKEL in the germline V gene (reference sequence). The CDR3 totals 14 residues. The whole variable domain, filled in from reference TRBV3-1 and TRBJ1-6, reads DTAVSQTPKYLVTQMGNDKSIKCEQNLGHDTMYWYKQDSKKFLKIMFSYNNKELIINETVPNRFSPKSPDKAHLNLHINSLELGDSAVYFCASSPWTGGSPLHFGNGTRLTVT.